This T cell receptor beta chain is from a study of blood T cell repertoires in COVID-19. This clone appeared once. Authors' data handling: Estimation of nucleated cell counts relied on the amplification of reference gene primers. The repertoire was sequenced with immunoSEQ multiplex PCR; TCRdb's copy has only in-frame clones and lacks some. V and J calls plus clone size are reproduced from that table; the DNA served to infer D and trimming. The sample carries roughly 300,000 clones, roughly nine tenths recorded once. Looked up from germline, CDR1 is MNHNS and CDR2 is SASEGT. This CDR3 has 16 residues. The V end was cut by 0 bases, the J end by 4 bases, with 14 bases between.

The receptor's source is a young woman with COVID-19, enrolled during active disease. The chain recombines TRBV6-1 with TRBJ2-3; D is uncertain. Sequenced sample: peripheral blood. The DNA of the CDR3 is TGTGCCAGCAGTGAAGCGCTAGGAACGGAACCAGATACGCAGTATTTT. Its translation: CASSEALGTEPDTQYF.